These 28 T cell receptor beta chains share one sample of origin, sequenced in a study of blood T cell repertoires in COVID-19. Assay: immunoSEQ multiplex PCR; the TCRdb copy retains only in-frame clones and omits some. The sample yields tens of thousands of clones, approximately 78% seen once. The sample comprised peripheral blood. These TCRs come from a man aged 60-69 years with COVID-19, enrolled during active disease.

The gene calls are TRBV18 and TRBJ1-1; D uncertain. Trimming removed 6 bases from V and 2 bases from J, with 10 bases in between. The CDR3 spans 13 residues. Germline CDR1 and CDR2: KGHSH and LQKENI. CDR3 in DNA: TGTGCCAGCTCCCAAGTAGTTAACACTGAAGCTTTCTTT. It yields the protein CASSQVVNTEAFF.

The rearrangement uses TRBV7-9 and TRBJ1-1; TRBD1 might be the D (5 bases). Trimming shortened V by 4 bases and J by 1 base, and 13 bases separated the two germline ends. The CDR3 contains 15 residues. Looked up from germline, CDR1 is SEHNR and CDR2 is FQNEAQ (reference sequence). This CDR3 is CASSWGSTGNTEAFF. As DNA, the CDR3 is TGTGCCAGCAGCTGGGGATCCACAGGGAACACTGAAGCTTTCTTT.

The gene calls are TRBV19 and TRBJ2-5; 7 bases map to TRBD2. V gave up 6 bases and J gave up 6 bases; unmatched junction bases: 10. Germline loops: CDR1 LNHDA, CDR2 SQIVND (reference sequence). This CDR3 comprises 14 residues. CDR3: CASRGGDARKTQYF. The CDR3 nucleotides are TGTGCCAGTAGGGGGGGGGATGCTAGGAAGACCCAGTACTTC.

This chain joins TRBV25-1 and TRBJ1-1, with D perhaps matching TRBD1 (6 bases). Germline V gene data show CDR1 as MGHDK and CDR2 as SYGVNS. V was shortened by 7 bases and J by 4 bases, with 19 bases between the two germline ends. The CDR3 consists of 15 residues. The CDR3 here is CASKEGEQQGTEAFF. The CDR3, as DNA: TGTGCCAGCAAAGAGGGGGAGCAGCAAGGCACTGAAGCTTTCTTT.

This chain connects TRBV6-5 to TRBJ2-6, with 8 bases matching TRBD2. CDR1 and CDR2 from the germline V gene are MNHEY and SVGAGI. CDR3 length: 15 amino acids. J was trimmed by 0 bases and V by 9 bases; bases with no gene match: 4. CDR3 residues: CASSGTPSGANVLTF. CDR3 coding DNA: TGTGCCAGTAGCGGGACACCCTCTGGGGCCAACGTCCTGACTTTC.

Only a few counts were recorded for this clone. The CDR3 sequence: CASRIPGLAGYYEQYF. For the CDR3, the DNA is TGTGCCAGCAGAATCCCGGGACTAGCGGGGTACTACGAGCAGTACTTC. The rearrangement joins TRBV27 to TRBJ2-7; TRBD2 agrees at 13 bases. CDR3 length: 16 residues. Germline V gene data show CDR1 as MNHEY and CDR2 as SMNVEV (reference sequence). V was clipped by 6 bases and J by 3 bases; unmatched bases: 8.

The gene calls are TRBV7-3 and TRBJ2-1, with 8 bases fitting TRBD2. CDR3 length: 15 amino acids. V lost 1 base to trimming and J lost 5 bases; unmatched junction nucleotides: 4. Germline V gene data show CDR1 as SGHTA and CDR2 as FQGTGA. The CDR3 DNA is TGTGCCAGCAGCTTAAGGCTAGCGGGTCACAATGAGCAGTTCTTC. Translated, it gives CASSLRLAGHNEQFF.

The chain combines TRBV5-6 with TRBJ2-1; no reliable D call. The V gene's germline CDR1 is SGHDT and CDR2 YYEEEE. The CDR3 runs 15 residues. V lost 3 bases and J 0 bases, leaving 10 bases between the germline ends. CDR3 protein: CASSSAYRSYNEQFF. The CDR3 nucleotides read TGTGCCAGCAGCTCTGCCTACCGCTCCTACAATGAGCAGTTCTTC.

This clone was picked up one time. The chain has TRBV2 and TRBJ1-2, with 12 nucleotides matching TRBD1. Looked up from germline, CDR1 is SNHLY and CDR2 is FYNNEI. With V trimmed by 4 bases and J by 10 bases, 1 base remained unmatched. The CDR3 length is 12 residues. This chain's CDR3 is CASSGDRGPYTF. DNA of the CDR3: TGTGCCAGCAGTGGGGACAGGGGGCCCTACACCTTC.

The chain combines TRBV4-1 with TRBJ1-6; the D is unclear. This CDR3 has 16 amino acids. The V gene lost 0 bases and the J gene lost 3 bases, with 9 bases spanning the gap. Germline-derived CDR1 and CDR2 are MGHRA and YSYEKL. Here the CDR3 reads CASSQDRPDYNSPLHF. CDR3 nucleotide sequence: TGCGCCAGCAGCCAAGATCGCCCAGACTATAATTCACCCCTCCACTTT.

The chain employs TRBV18 and TRBJ1-6; unclear D gene. V lost 4 bases, J lost 7 bases, and 14 bases lay in between. The CDR3 length is 15 residues. The germline V gene encodes CDR1 KGHSH and CDR2 LQKENI. For the CDR3, the DNA is TGTGCCAGCTCACTCCAAGGCGGGATAAATTCACCCCTCCACTTT. Amino acid sequence: CASSLQGGINSPLHF.

The rearrangement joins TRBV4-1 to TRBJ2-1; D unclear. The CDR3 sequence is 11 residues long. Germline V CDR1 and CDR2: MGHRA, YSYEKL. V lost 8 bases to trimming and J lost 3 bases, with 5 bases between them. CDR3 amino acids: CASYSYNEQFF. The CDR3 DNA reads TGCGCCAGCTACAGCTACAATGAGCAGTTCTTC.

The gene calls are TRBV4-2 and TRBJ1-1; D is possibly TRBD1 (5 bases). V shed 4 bases and J shed 8 bases, with 14 bases lying between them. CDR1 is LGHNA and CDR2 is YNFKEQ in the germline V gene. The CDR3 is 13 amino acids. DNA of the CDR3: TGTGCCAGCAGCCGCAGACAGACCATGGAAGCTTTCTTT. Translated, it gives CASSRRQTMEAFF.

This clone has just a few counts. This sequence joins TRBV4-2 and TRBJ1-6; 7 bases map to TRBD1. Germline trimming cut 4 bases from V and 6 bases from J; bases unmatched to any gene: 6. CDR3 size: 15 residues. Germline CDR1 LGHNA, CDR2 YNFKEQ. CDR3 sequence (DNA): TGTGCCAGCAGCCGCGACAGGGATGGTAATTCACCCCTCCACTTT. Encoded protein: CASSRDRDGNSPLHF.

The rearrangement links TRBV5-1 to TRBJ1-2, with D possibly matching TRBD1 (6 bases). This CDR3 contains 15 residues. With 2 bases removed from V and 6 bases from J, the gap between germline ends came to 17 bases. Germline V gene data show CDR1 as SGHRS and CDR2 as YFSETQ. CDR3 coding DNA: TGCGCCAGCAGCTTACAGGAAGGGGGATTTAATGGCTACACCTTC. Protein product: CASSLQEGGFNGYTF.

The chain carries TRBV6-5 and TRBJ1-5; weak D call: TRBD1 (5 bases). Germline V gene sequence: CDR1 MNHEY, CDR2 SVGAGI. The germline V and J ends were trimmed by 10 bases and 3 bases, with 16 bases remaining between them. This CDR3 has 14 residues. The chain's CDR3 is CATKDRGYNQPQHF. The CDR3 DNA sequence: TGTGCCACCAAGGATCGGGGGTACAATCAGCCCCAGCATTTT.

V usage is TRBV3-1 (or the pseudogene TRBV3-2) and J usage is TRBJ2-7; 9 nucleotides match TRBD2. The length of the CDR3 is 14 residues. Losses at the gene ends were 8 bases for V and 2 bases for J; bases not matched to a gene: 7. Germline assignment: CDR1 LGHDT and CDR2 YNNKEL (reference sequence). The CDR3 loop is CASRTSGSPYEQYF. CDR3 DNA: TGTGCCAGCCGAACTAGCGGGTCTCCCTACGAGCAGTACTTC.

The J gene is TRBJ2-2, the V gene TRBV27; D unresolved. Trimming left V 8 bases short and J 1 base short, with 14 bases between. CDR3 size: 15 residues. Germline CDR1 is MNHEY and CDR2 is SMNVEV (reference sequence). Here the CDR3 DNA reads TGTGCCAGCCGTCGGCCGGGTTTGAACACCGGGGAGCTGTTTTTT. As protein: CASRRPGLNTGELFF.

The J gene is TRBJ1-1, the V gene TRBV27, with 9 bases aligning to TRBD1. This CDR3 is built from 15 residues. V lost 5 bases to trimming and J lost 4 bases; unmatched junction nucleotides: 8. Per the germline V gene, CDR1 is MNHEY and CDR2 is SMNVEV (reference sequence). CDR3 DNA sequence: TGTGCCAGCAGTCCGTCGACAGGGGGGAGCACTGAAGCTTTCTTT. Protein sequence: CASSPSTGGSTEAFF.

This chain joins TRBV5-8 and TRBJ1-1; 7 nucleotides line up with TRBD1. The germline CDR1 and CDR2 sequences are SGHTS and YDEGEE. Losses at the gene ends were 5 bases for V and 4 bases for J; bases not matched to a gene: 8. The CDR3 loop spans 14 amino acids. CDR3 amino acids: CASSYDRAGTEAFF. In DNA form, the CDR3 reads TGTGCCAGCAGTTACGACAGGGCGGGCACTGAAGCTTTCTTT.

The sample holds one count of this clone. The chain's CDR3 is CASSPSGSPPIEQFF. CDR3 nucleotide sequence: TGTGCCAGCAGCCCTAGCGGGAGTCCCCCCATTGAGCAGTTCTTC. The chain joins TRBV7-9 to TRBJ2-1, with TRBD2 matching 10 bases. There are 15 residues in the CDR3. V dropped 5 bases and J dropped 9; count of bases not matched to a gene: 10. The germline V gene has CDR1 SEHNR and CDR2 FQNEAQ (reference sequence). The full variable domain, rest sourced from reference TRBV7-9 and TRBJ2-1, is DTGVSQNPRHKITKRGQNVTFRCDPISEHNRLYWYRQTLGQGPEFLTYFQNEAQLEKSRLLSDRFSAERPKGSFSTLEIQRTEQGDSAMYLCASSPSGSPPIEQFFGPGTRLTVL.

The V gene is TRBV2, the J gene TRBJ1-6, with no clear D. Trimming cost V 3 bases and J 10 bases, with 10 bases left between them. There are 13 residues in the CDR3. Germline loops: CDR1 SNHLY, CDR2 FYNNEI. Here the CDR3 DNA reads TGTGCCAGCAGTGACCTTAGTCGCTCACCCCTCCACTTT. Its protein product is CASSDLSRSPLHF.

The J gene is TRBJ1-1, the V gene TRBV2, with 7 bases aligning to TRBD1. Germline V gene data show CDR1 as SNHLY and CDR2 as FYNNEI. This CDR3 contains 15 residues. The trim removed 7 bases at V and 1 base at J, leaving 9 bases unmatched. In DNA, the CDR3 is TGTGCCAGCAAAGAACGGACAGGACCGAACACTGAAGCTTTCTTT. This sequence encodes CASKERTGPNTEAFF.

This chain connects TRBV15 to TRBJ2-7; TRBD1 might be the D (6 bases). V lost 5 bases to trimming and J lost 6 bases, with 14 bases between them. The CDR3 length is 13 residues. Germline V gives CDR1 LNHNV, CDR2 YYDKDF (reference sequence). CDR3 coding DNA: TGTGCCACCAGCGTGTTACAGGGCAGCGAGCAGTACTTC. It specifies CATSVLQGSEQYF. Full variable domain (missing parts from reference TRBV15 and TRBJ2-7): DAMVIQNPRYQVTQFGKPVTLSCSQTLNHNVMYWYQQKSSQAPKLLFHYYDKDFNNEADTPDNFQSRRPNTSFCFLDIRSPGLGDTAMYLCATSVLQGSEQYFGPGTRLTVT.

This clone appeared once. The V and J genes are TRBV7-2 and TRBJ2-7, with 12 bases identical to TRBD2. Germline V gene lookup returns CDR1 SGHTA and CDR2 FQGNSA. The CDR3 covers 15 residues. V trimming: 1 base; J trimming: 6 bases; junction bases outside the gene matches: 4. CDR3 protein: CASSLGTSGNGEQYF. CDR3 in DNA: TGTGCCAGCAGCTTAGGGACTAGCGGGAATGGCGAGCAGTACTTC.

The chain has TRBV9 and TRBJ1-1, with 10 bases aligning to TRBD1. There are 15 residues in the CDR3. V lost 3 bases, J lost 7 bases, and 9 bases stayed unmatched. Germline V gene lookup returns CDR1 SGDLS and CDR2 YYNGEE. CDR3 region: CASSDPTGGYGEAFF. As DNA, the CDR3 is TGTGCCAGCAGCGACCCGACAGGGGGCTATGGTGAAGCTTTCTTT.

This chain uses TRBV21-1 with TRBJ1-2; TRBD1 was called by the table and not checked on the DNA. TRBV21-1 is reported as a pseudogene. The CDR3 spans 16 residues. In DNA, the CDR3 is TGTGCCAGCAACCACAACTGGACAGGACATAACTATGGCTACACCTTC. Protein sequence: CASNHNWTGHNYGYTF.

This chain uses TRBV14 with TRBJ1-5; D perhaps matches TRBD1 (5 bases). Germline V CDR1 and CDR2: SGHDN, FVKESK. Trimming shortened V by 4 bases and J by 7 bases, and 11 bases separated the two germline ends. This CDR3 has 13 amino acids. CDR3 region: CASSLWAGQPQHF. In nucleotides, the CDR3 is TGTGCCAGCAGCCTTTGGGCAGGGCAGCCCCAGCATTTT. Drawing the rest from reference TRBV14 and TRBJ1-5, the complete variable domain is EAGVTQFPSHSVIEKGQTVTLRCDPISGHDNLYWYRRVMGKEIKFLLHFVKESKQDESGMPNNRFLAERTGGTYSTLKVQPAELEDSGVYFCASSLWAGQPQHFGDGTRLSIL.